The present entry profiles one T cell receptor (beta chain) with its context. What it binds is not known. The sample is drawn from a study of T cells in localized non-small cell lung cancer. Trimming shortened V by 4 bases and J by 10 bases, and 12 bases separated the two germline ends. Germline CDR1 reads SGHRS; CDR2 reads YFSETQ. CDR3 length equals 11 residues. Findings and caveats of the study: T cell clonality was highest in uninvolved adjacent lung, above tumor. Because researchers sequenced only one region of the tumor, heterogeneity is still possible. In adjacent lung appeared a median 57 of the top 100 tumor clones. The study linked higher blood T cell density to longer overall survival.

Assay used: immunoSEQ multiplex PCR; TCRdb lists only in-frame clones, some missing. The top ten clones hold 1% to 1.5% of a sample with over 65,000 clones, about 88% of them seen once. The V call is TRBV5-1, the J call TRBJ2-7, with D perhaps TRBD1 (5 bases). The source of this sequence is a female donor older than 55 with stage I lung adenocarcinoma. The specimen was peripheral blood, collected before any cancer treatment. DNA of the CDR3: TGCGCCAGCAGCGTGCAGGGCGAACAGTACTTC. Translating gives CASSVQGEQYF.